A single sample is the source of the 19 T cell receptor beta chains below, sequenced in a study of T cells after yellow fever vaccination. Via MiXCR, TCRdb re-called the 5' RACE reads, giving one row per CDR3 protein. Of 200,000 to 250,000 distinct CDR3 sequences in the sample, 6% to 7.5% were seen once. Specimen: CD4+ T cells sorted from PBMCs, collected 15 days after the yellow fever booster vaccination. All receptors come from a man under 40 who received the YFV17D yellow fever vaccine.

A few counts support this clonotype. The V call is TRBV7-2, the J call TRBJ2-2; TRBD2 agrees at 10 bases. Germline V gene sequence: CDR1 SGHTA, CDR2 FQGNSA. V shed 5 bases and J 0 bases; nucleotides not matched to a gene: 6. This CDR3 region has 17 residues. This CDR3 reads CASSTLAGPANTGELFF. CDR3 DNA: TGTGCCAGCAGCACACTAGCGGGGCCTGCGAACACCGGGGAGCTGTTTTTT.

In its sample, this clonotype was seen many times. The chain employs TRBV12-3 or TRBV12-4 and TRBJ1-3; the match to TRBD1 covers 7 bases. V shed 7 bases and J 5 bases; nucleotides not matched to a gene: 5. The CDR3 sequence is 13 residues long. CDR3 in DNA: TGTGCCAGCAACAGGGACAGAAGAAACACCATATATTTT. Its protein product is CASNRDRRNTIYF.

The chain uses TRBV5-1 and TRBJ2-2, with no clear D. Germline CDR1 SGHRS, CDR2 YFSETQ. CDR3 size: 13 residues. Deletions cut 7 bases from V and 6 bases from J, with 13 bases between. The CDR3 reads CASGSPSSGELFF. CDR3 bases: TGCGCCAGCGGGTCCCCTTCTTCCGGGGAGCTGTTTTTT. Using reference TRBV5-1 and TRBJ2-2 for the parts outside the CDR3, the full variable domain is KAGVTQTPRYLIKTRGQQVTLSCSPISGHRSVSWYQQTPGQGLQFLFEYFSETQRNKGNFPGRFSGRQFSNSRSEMNVSTLELGDSALYLCASGSPSSGELFFGEGSRLTVL.

This clonotype has ten or more counts. The chain carries TRBV20-1 and TRBJ2-7, with D possibly being TRBD1 (6 bases). The CDR3 spans 14 residues. The germline V and J ends were trimmed by 5 bases and 6 bases, with 20 bases remaining between them. From germline, CDR1 is DFQATT and CDR2 SNEGSKA (reference sequence). The CDR3: CSASPGTSTLEQYF. The CDR3 DNA reads as TGCAGTGCTTCTCCCGGGACATCTACGCTCGAGCAGTACTTC.

The chain combines TRBV5-4 with TRBJ2-2; tentatively, D is TRBD1 (6 bases). CDR3 length: 15 amino acids. The germline V gene encodes CDR1 SGHNT and CDR2 YYREEE (reference sequence). Trimming removed 1 base at V and 3 bases at J, with 10 bases between. CDR3 in amino acids: CASSLRDTDTGELFF. CDR3 nucleotides: TGTGCCAGCAGCTTGAGGGACACCGACACCGGGGAGCTGTTTTTT.

This clonotype was counted ten times or more. The chain is built from TRBV25-1 and TRBJ2-7, with TRBD1 matching over 8 bases. The CDR3 runs 15 residues. V gave up 2 bases and J gave up 4 bases; unmatched junction bases: 7. Germline CDR1 is MGHDK and CDR2 is SYGVNS. The CDR3 DNA is TGTGCCAGCAGTGAACAGTCAGGGGGCGGTTACGAGCAGTACTTC. This codes for CASSEQSGGGYEQYF.

This clonotype was seen repeatedly, ten times or more. V gene TRBV7-2 combines with J gene TRBJ1-5, with 10 bases matching TRBD1. V dropped 7 bases and J dropped 2; count of bases not matched to a gene: 5. The CDR3 totals 15 residues. Per germline, CDR1 SGHTA and CDR2 FQGNSA. As DNA, the CDR3 is TGTGCCAGCACCTCAGGGACAGGGGGCAATCAGCCCCAGCATTTT. Amino acid sequence: CASTSGTGGNQPQHF.

Worth noting for this clonotype: An end of the junction differs from the germline gene, which may be a read error. This chain connects TRBV27 to TRBJ2-4, with D perhaps TRBD2 (6 bases). CDR1 is MNHEY and CDR2 is SMNVEV in the germline V gene (reference sequence). The CDR3 length is 14 residues. The CDR3 nucleotides are TGTACCAGCAAATTCAGCGGGGCCAAAAACATTCAGTACTTC. Translated: CTSKFSGAKNIQYF.

J is TRBJ2-7 and V is TRBV4-2; TRBD2 matches at 8 bases. V trimming: 0 bases; J trimming: 2 bases; junction bases outside the gene matches: 6. The length of the CDR3 is 16 residues. Germline assignment: CDR1 LGHNA and CDR2 YNFKEQ. CDR3 DNA: TGTGCCAGCAGCCAAGATGCGGGGGGACTAGCCTACGAGCAGTACTTC. This sequence encodes CASSQDAGGLAYEQYF.

The chain couples TRBV5-1 to TRBJ2-7; 8 nucleotides align to TRBD2. V lost 6 bases and J lost 0; bases outside the gene matches: 5. From germline, CDR1 is SGHRS and CDR2 YFSETQ. The CDR3 runs to 14 residues. CDR3 sequence: CASNTGTSSYEQYF. The CDR3 DNA reads TGCGCCAGCAACACCGGGACTAGCTCCTACGAGCAGTACTTC.

This chain joins TRBV12-3 or TRBV12-4 and TRBJ2-1; the match to TRBD2 covers 11 bases. After removal of 2 bases from V and 10 bases from J, the junction contained 4 bases not matched to a gene. The length of the CDR3 is 14 residues. In DNA form, the CDR3 reads TGTGCCAGCAGTTTACCGGGACTAGCGGTCGAGCAGTTCTTC. It is translated as CASSLPGLAVEQFF.

The rearrangement uses TRBV25-1 and TRBJ2-5; D is unresolved. The CDR3 length is 15 residues. Looked up from germline, CDR1 is MGHDK and CDR2 is SYGVNS. V dropped 0 bases and J dropped 1 base, with 9 bases sitting between them. In nucleotides, the CDR3 is TGTGCCAGCAGTGAATATGAAGTTACCCAAGAGACCCAGTACTTC. Translation gives CASSEYEVTQETQYF.

The V gene is TRBV4-2, the J gene TRBJ2-6, with D uncertain. Germline V lookup: CDR1 LGHNA, CDR2 YNFKEQ. Trimming shortened V by 0 bases and J by 1 base, and 7 bases separated the two germline ends. The CDR3 contains 16 residues. CDR3 loop: CASSQEANSGANVLTF. DNA for the CDR3: TGTGCCAGCAGCCAAGAGGCCAATTCTGGGGCCAACGTCCTGACTTTC.

The chain couples TRBV20-1 to TRBJ1-4; D is undetermined. The V gene's germline CDR1 is DFQATT and CDR2 SNEGSKA (reference sequence). The CDR3 is 13 amino acids. V was pared by 4 bases and J by 8 bases, with 14 bases between. DNA of the CDR3: TGCAGTGCTAACAGACCGGGGATAGAAAAACTGTTTTTT. Its protein product is CSANRPGIEKLFF.

V and J are TRBV7-2 and TRBJ2-5, with 7 bases fitting TRBD1. The CDR3 is 14 residues long. J lost 4 bases, V lost 3 bases, and 5 bases had no gene match. Germline values: CDR1 SGHTA, CDR2 FQGNSA. CDR3 sequence: CASSFTGVGETQYF. The CDR3 DNA reads TGTGCCAGCAGCTTTACAGGGGTTGGAGAGACCCAGTACTTC.

This clonotype has only a few counts. V is TRBV6-1 and J is TRBJ1-3, with D perhaps TRBD1 (5 bases). Germline V CDR1 and CDR2: MNHNS, SASEGT. This CDR3 region has 14 residues. V was cut by 6 bases and J by 1 base, with 10 bases left in between. The CDR3 sequence: CASSGTVSGNTIYF. The CDR3, as DNA: TGTGCCAGCAGCGGGACCGTGTCTGGAAACACCATATATTTT.

This rearrangement joins TRBV3-1 to TRBJ1-2; D call uncertain. Trimming took 0 bases from V and 5 from J, leaving 7 bases between them. The CDR3 runs 13 residues. The germline gives CDR1 LGHDT, CDR2 YNNKEL (reference sequence). In DNA form, the CDR3 reads TGTGCCAGCAGCCAAGAGGACGCGTATGGCTACACCTTC. This gives the protein CASSQEDAYGYTF.

V is TRBV20-1 and J is TRBJ2-3, with 12 bases identical to TRBD2. Per the germline V gene, CDR1 is DFQATT and CDR2 is SNEGSKA (reference sequence). The CDR3 length is 16 residues. V dropped 5 bases and J dropped 3; count of bases not matched to a gene: 9. CDR3 residues: CSARTSGKSGTDTQYF. The CDR3 DNA follows: TGCAGTGCTCGGACTAGCGGGAAATCGGGAACAGATACGCAGTATTTT.

Only a few counts were recorded for this clonotype. The chain joins TRBV4-3 to TRBJ1-2; D possibly corresponds to TRBD1 (5 bases). The V end lost 2 bases, the J end lost 5 bases, and 15 bases lay between the germline ends. The CDR3 runs to 15 residues. Germline V gene data show CDR1 as LGHNA and CDR2 as YSLEER. For the CDR3, the DNA is TGCGCCAGCAGCCAACGAGGGGCAGCTGGTTATGGCTACACCTTC. It translates to CASSQRGAAGYGYTF.